The sequence of this TCR beta chain was determined in a study of shared clonotypes between healthy human individuals. The V and J ends lost 1 base and 4 bases respectively, with 10 bases between them. Germline V gene lookup returns CDR1 LGHNA and CDR2 YSLEER. This CDR3 region has 14 residues. Naive CD8 cells lacked CD45RO and underwent positive selection for CCR7, leaving out terminally differentiated effector memory CD45RA+ cells. Clones were sequenced by immunoSEQ multiplex PCR, and TCRdb holds only the in-frame ones, with some missing. The sample contains about 2 million clones, roughly 95% of which appear only once.

The chain combines TRBV4-3 with TRBJ1-1; possible D gene TRBD1, 5 bases. Sequencing used naive CD8+ T cells sorted from blood. The sequence came from a man younger than 35 in good health. In nucleotides, the CDR3 is TGCGCCAGCAGCCAAGTGGCAGGGAGCACTGAAGCTTTCTTT. Translating it yields CASSQVAGSTEAFF.